This T cell receptor beta chain was observed in a study of T-cell memory formation after mild COVID-19 (dated by TCRdb to 2020 to 2023). As for the study more broadly: Most TCR sequence clusters were specific to one of the two donors. The cohort comprised two young, previously healthy adult volunteers, one female and one male. In two donors, T-cell clones that expanded and contracted after mild COVID-19 were tracked by sequencing TCRalpha and TCRbeta repertoires over time. General study outcomes and caveats: SARS-CoV-2 specificity of the second-wave clones peaking on day 37 was not confirmed. The study included only a couple of mild cases, and larger cohorts that include severe cases with pre-infection samples were judged to be necessary. The detection of some responding clones in pre-infection memory suggests that pre-existing cross-reactive memory T cells joined the SARS-CoV-2 response. Balanced CD4/CD8 phenotypes were observed for clones contracting from day 15 to 85, whereas a bias towards CD4+ was observed for a second wave of clones expanding from day 15 to 37. Contracting CD4+ clones were located mainly in the CM and EM memory subsets, whereas CD8+ clones were found to be enriched in EMRA.

The CDR3 runs 14 residues from the cysteine to the phenylalanine. The read is trimmed to its CDR3 DNA, 42 bases read in frame from base 1. The germline V gene gives CDR1 as SGHTA and CDR2 as FQGTGA. This clonotype was seen only a few times. Its recognized antigen is unknown. The germline gene is not matched at one end of the junction; a read error may be the cause. The sample was run on an Illumina NovaSeq 6000. cDNA libraries for TCRalpha and TCRbeta were prepared by 5'RACE using constant-segment primers, with sample barcodes and unique molecular identifiers added. Trizol reagent was used to extract RNA from every sample. Libraries were amplified in two PCR steps, with a second sample barcode and Illumina TruSeq adapters added in the second step. The libraries were sequenced on an Illumina NovaSeq using 2 x 150 bp paired-end reads. As for the original processing: Demultiplexing of reads and collapsing into UMI-guided consensus sequences were performed with migec v1.2.7. Using mixcr v2.1.11, the UMI consensuses were aligned to TRA and TRB V and J templates and assembled into clonotypes. A clonotype was counted as expanded or contracted only if both edgeR and NoisET called the change significant, with noise models trained on biological replicates. edgeR calls used a false discovery rate-adjusted p below 0.01 and a log2 fold-change threshold of 1. As an exploratory analysis of dynamics, max-normalized trajectories of the 1000 most abundant clonotypes were examined with PCA combined with hierarchical clustering. The CD4 or CD8 phenotype of responding clones was assigned using the separately sequenced CD4+ and CD8+ repertoires. The raw public data were reprocessed by TCRdb itself: fastp quality trimming at Q25, MiXCR clonotype calling, in-frame beta chains only. Records with the same CDR3 protein are collapsed into one entry carrying the most frequent genes and DNA. The V and J calls follow TCRdb's processing rather than the paper's. The sample yields about 240,000 distinct CDR3 sequences; around 10% were counted once. 20% to 25% of the sample goes to the ten largest clones.

Ficoll-Paque density gradient centrifugation was used to isolate PBMCs. The sequencing input was PBMCs or a T cell subset sorted from them (not recorded which). This clonotype was sampled from a man aged 18 to 29 who had mild COVID-19 (a few samples of this study predate the infection). The sample titles of this study are shuffled in the database, so cell type and time point are left out; the donor was told from shared clones. The V and J genes are TRBV7-3 and TRBJ2-3; the central 7 bases match TRBD2. The CDR3 region reads CASSVTSGTDTQYF. The DNA is as follows: TGTGCCAGCAGCGTAACTAGCGGCACAGATACGCAGTATTTT.